This TCR beta chain is from a study of blood T cell repertoires in COVID-19. About the study: Material from acute and convalescent COVID-19 was sourced from the United States, Italy and Spain. From T cells, B-cell-depleted T cells, or PBMCs came the material, which was cDNA or gDNA.

The table came from immunoSEQ multiplex PCR; TCRdb's copy has only in-frame clones and leaves some out. The sample carries about 200,000 clones, about 88% recorded once. Sequencing was performed on peripheral blood. The source of this sequence is a woman in her forties or fifties with COVID-19, enrolled during active disease.

The CDR3 region has the DNA TGTGCCAGCAGCTTAGCGCTAGCGGGGGGCACAGATACGCAGTATTTT. It codes for CASSLALAGGTDTQYF. V usage is TRBV11-3 and J usage is TRBJ2-3; TRBD2 matches at 10 bases. CDR1 and CDR2 from the germline V gene are SGHNT and YENEEA. The CDR3 is made up of 16 amino acids. With 1 base clipped from V and 1 base from J, the junction kept 2 bases outside the gene matches.